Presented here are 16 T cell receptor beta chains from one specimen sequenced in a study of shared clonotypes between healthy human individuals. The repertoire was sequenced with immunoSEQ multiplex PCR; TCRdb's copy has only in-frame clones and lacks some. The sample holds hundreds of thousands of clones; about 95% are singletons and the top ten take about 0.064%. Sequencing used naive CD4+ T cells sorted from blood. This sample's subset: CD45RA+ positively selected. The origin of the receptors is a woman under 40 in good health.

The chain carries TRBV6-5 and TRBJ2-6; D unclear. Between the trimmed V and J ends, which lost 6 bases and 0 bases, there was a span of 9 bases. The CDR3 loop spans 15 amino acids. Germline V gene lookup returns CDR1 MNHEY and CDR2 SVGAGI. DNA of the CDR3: TGTGCCAGCAGACCCGGACGCTCTGGGGCCAACGTCCTGACTTTC. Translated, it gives CASRPGRSGANVLTF.

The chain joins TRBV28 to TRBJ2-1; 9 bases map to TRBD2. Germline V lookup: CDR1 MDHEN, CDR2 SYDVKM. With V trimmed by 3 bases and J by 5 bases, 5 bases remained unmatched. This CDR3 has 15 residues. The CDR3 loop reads CASSFSGSRNNEQFF. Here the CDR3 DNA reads TGTGCCAGCAGTTTTAGCGGGAGTAGGAACAATGAGCAGTTCTTC. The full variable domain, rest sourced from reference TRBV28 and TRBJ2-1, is DVKVTQSSRYLVKRTGEKVFLECVQDMDHENMFWYRQDPGLGLRLIYFSYDVKMKEKGDIPEGYSVSREKKERFSLILESASTNQTSMYLCASSFSGSRNNEQFFGPGTRLTVL.

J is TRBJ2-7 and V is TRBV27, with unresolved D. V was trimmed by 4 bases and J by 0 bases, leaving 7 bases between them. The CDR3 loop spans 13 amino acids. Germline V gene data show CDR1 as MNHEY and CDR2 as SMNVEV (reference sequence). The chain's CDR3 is CASSSLISYEQYF. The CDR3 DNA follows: TGTGCCAGCAGTTCCCTAATCTCCTACGAGCAGTACTTC.

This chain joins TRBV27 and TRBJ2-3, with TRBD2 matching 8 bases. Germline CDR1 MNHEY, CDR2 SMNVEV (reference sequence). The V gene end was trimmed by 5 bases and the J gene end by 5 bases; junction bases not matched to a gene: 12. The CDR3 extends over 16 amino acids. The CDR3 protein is CASSLTRLASIDTQYF. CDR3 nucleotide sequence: TGTGCCAGCAGTCTAACCCGACTAGCGTCTATAGATACGCAGTATTTT.

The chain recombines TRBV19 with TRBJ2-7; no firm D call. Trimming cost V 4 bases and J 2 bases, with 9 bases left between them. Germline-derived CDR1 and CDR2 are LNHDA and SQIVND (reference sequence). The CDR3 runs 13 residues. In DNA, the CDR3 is TGTGCCAGTAGTACCCAAGGAACCTACGAGCAGTACTTC. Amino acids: CASSTQGTYEQYF.

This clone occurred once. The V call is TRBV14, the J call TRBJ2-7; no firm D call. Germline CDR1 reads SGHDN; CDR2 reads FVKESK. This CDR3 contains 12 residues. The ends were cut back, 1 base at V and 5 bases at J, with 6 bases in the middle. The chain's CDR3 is CASSQVTDEQYF. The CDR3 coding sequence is TGTGCCAGCAGCCAAGTGACGGACGAGCAGTACTTC.

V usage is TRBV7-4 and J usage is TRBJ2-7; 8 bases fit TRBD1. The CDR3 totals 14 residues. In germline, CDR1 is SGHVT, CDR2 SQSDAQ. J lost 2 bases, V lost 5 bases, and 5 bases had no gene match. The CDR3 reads CASSPTGVTYEQYF. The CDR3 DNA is TGTGCCAGCAGCCCGACAGGGGTAACCTACGAGCAGTACTTC.

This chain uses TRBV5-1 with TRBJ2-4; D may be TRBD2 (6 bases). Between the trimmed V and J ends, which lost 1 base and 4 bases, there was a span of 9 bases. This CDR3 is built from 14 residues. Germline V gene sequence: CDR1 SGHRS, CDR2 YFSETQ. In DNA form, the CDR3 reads TGCGCCAGCAGCTTGACCGGGGGAAAAAACATTCAGTACTTC. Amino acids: CASSLTGGKNIQYF.

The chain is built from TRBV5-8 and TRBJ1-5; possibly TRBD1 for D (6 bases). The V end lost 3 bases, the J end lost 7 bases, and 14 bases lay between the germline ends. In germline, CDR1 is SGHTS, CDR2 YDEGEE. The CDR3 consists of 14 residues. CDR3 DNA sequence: TGTGCCAGCAGCTGGGGGCGTACTCAACAGCCCCAGCATTTT. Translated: CASSWGRTQQPQHF.

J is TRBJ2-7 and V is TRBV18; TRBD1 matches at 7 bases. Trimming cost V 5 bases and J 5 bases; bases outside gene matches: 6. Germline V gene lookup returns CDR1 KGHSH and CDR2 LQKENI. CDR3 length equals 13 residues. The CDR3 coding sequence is TGTGCCAGCTCATCCGGGACAGCAAACGAGCAGTACTTC. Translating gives CASSSGTANEQYF.

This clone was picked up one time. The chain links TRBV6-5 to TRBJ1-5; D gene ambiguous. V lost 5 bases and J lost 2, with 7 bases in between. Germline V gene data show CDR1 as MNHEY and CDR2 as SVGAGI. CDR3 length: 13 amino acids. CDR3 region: CASSRLRNQPQHF. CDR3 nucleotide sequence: TGTGCCAGCAGTCGGCTGCGCAATCAGCCCCAGCATTTT.

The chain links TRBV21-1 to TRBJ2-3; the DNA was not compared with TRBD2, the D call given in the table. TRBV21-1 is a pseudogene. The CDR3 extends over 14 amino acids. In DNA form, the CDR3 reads TGTGCCAGCAGCAAAGAGCGGGGCTCAGATACGCAGTATTTT. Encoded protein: CASSKERGSDTQYF.

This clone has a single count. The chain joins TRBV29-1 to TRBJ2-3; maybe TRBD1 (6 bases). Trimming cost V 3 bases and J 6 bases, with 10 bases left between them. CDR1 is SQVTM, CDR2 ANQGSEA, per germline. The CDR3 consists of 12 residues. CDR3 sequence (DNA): TGCAGCGTTGACAGGGGCGCGGATACGCAGTATTTT. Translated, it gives CSVDRGADTQYF.

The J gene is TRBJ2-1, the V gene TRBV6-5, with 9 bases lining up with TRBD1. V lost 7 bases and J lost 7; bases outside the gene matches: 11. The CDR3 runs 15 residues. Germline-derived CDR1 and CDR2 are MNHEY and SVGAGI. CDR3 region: CASKPDRGGGNEQFF. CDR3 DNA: TGTGCCAGCAAACCAGACAGGGGGGGCGGAAATGAGCAGTTCTTC.

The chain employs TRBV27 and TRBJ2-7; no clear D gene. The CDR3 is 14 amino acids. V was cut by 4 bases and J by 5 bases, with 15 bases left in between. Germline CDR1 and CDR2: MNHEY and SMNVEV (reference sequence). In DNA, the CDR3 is TGTGCCAGCAGTTCGCGAGGTCTTGTCAACGAGCAGTACTTC. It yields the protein CASSSRGLVNEQYF.

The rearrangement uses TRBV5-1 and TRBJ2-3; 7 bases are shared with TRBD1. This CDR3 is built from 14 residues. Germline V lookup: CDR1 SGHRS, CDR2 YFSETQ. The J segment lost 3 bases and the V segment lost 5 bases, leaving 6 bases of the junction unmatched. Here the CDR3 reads CASSPGQTTDTQYF. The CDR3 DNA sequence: TGCGCCAGCAGTCCGGGACAGACTACAGATACGCAGTATTTT.